Listed here are 29 T cell receptor beta chains from one sample, sequenced in a study of T cell responses to AZD1222 COVID-19 vaccine. The method was immunoSEQ multiplex PCR; TCRdb's version includes in-frame clones alone and lacks a portion of them. The sample consists of 120,000 to 150,000 clones, 88% of them appearing once. The material sequenced was peripheral blood, taken 28 days after the second AZD1222 dose. These receptors all stem from an adult who received the AZD1222 COVID-19 vaccine.

CDR3 sequence reads: CASRETGSGRRETQYF. For the CDR3, the DNA is TGTGCCAGCCGAGAGACCGGGAGCGGCAGGCGAGAGACCCAGTACTTC. The gene calls are TRBV28 and TRBJ2-5, with a tentative D call TRBD2 (6 bases). The V end lost 8 bases, the J end lost 4 bases, and 23 bases lay between the germline ends. Germline loops: CDR1 MDHEN, CDR2 SYDVKM. This CDR3 comprises 16 residues.

The CDR3 is CASRTTWAEAFF. The DNA for the CDR3 is TGTGCCAGCCGAACAACCTGGGCTGAAGCTTTCTTT. The chain has TRBV6-5 and TRBJ1-1, with D hard to call. There are 12 residues in the CDR3. Germline values: CDR1 MNHEY, CDR2 SVGAGI. Trimming took 8 bases from V and 6 from J, leaving 13 bases between them.

The chain joins TRBV5-1 to TRBJ2-3, with D tentatively TRBD2 (6 bases). This CDR3 comprises 18 residues. Germline assignment: CDR1 SGHRS and CDR2 YFSETQ. V was shortened by 3 bases and J by 0 bases, with 20 bases between the two germline ends. CDR3 residues: CASSSGTIGTGSTDTQYF. CDR3 coding DNA: TGCGCCAGCAGCTCGGGAACGATAGGGACTGGTAGCACAGATACGCAGTATTTT.

The V gene is TRBV27, the J gene TRBJ2-3; no clear D gene. The CDR3 extends over 17 amino acids. Trimming cost V 2 bases and J 0 bases, with 15 bases left between them. Germline-derived CDR1 and CDR2 are MNHEY and SMNVEV (reference sequence). The CDR3 here is CASSLLGLVSSTDTQYF. The CDR3 region has the DNA TGTGCCAGCAGTTTACTGGGTCTAGTCTCTAGCACAGATACGCAGTATTTT.

The V gene is TRBV9, the J gene TRBJ1-2; no firm D call. Trimming removed 4 bases from V and 2 bases from J, with 15 bases in between. The CDR3 spans 15 residues. Germline V gives CDR1 SGDLS, CDR2 YYNGEE. The CDR3 region is CASSRPLAPNYGYTF. The CDR3 DNA is TGTGCCAGCAGCCGGCCCCTTGCACCAAACTATGGCTACACCTTC.

The chain uses TRBV28 and TRBJ2-2; 8 nucleotides align to TRBD1. The V and J ends lost 3 bases and 4 bases, in that order; junction bases with no gene match: 7. The CDR3 has 16 amino acids. The germline CDR1 and CDR2 sequences are MDHEN and SYDVKM. The CDR3 bases are TGTGCCAGCAGTTTTCAGGGGGCCGATGGCACCGGGGAGCTGTTTTTT. Its protein is CASSFQGADGTGELFF. Supplemented by reference TRBV28 and TRBJ2-2, the full variable domain reads DVKVTQSSRYLVKRTGEKVFLECVQDMDHENMFWYRQDPGLGLRLIYFSYDVKMKEKGDIPEGYSVSREKKERFSLILESASTNQTSMYLCASSFQGADGTGELFFGEGSRLTVL.

With respect to this clone: Mismatch with germline at one junction end may stem from a read error. V gene TRBV7-7 combines with J gene TRBJ2-7; D unclear. In germline, CDR1 is SSHAT, CDR2 FNYEAQ (reference sequence). The CDR3 covers 13 residues. The CDR3 sequence: CASSLETGYEQYF. DNA for the CDR3: TGTGCTAGCAGCTTAGAAACGGGTTACGAGCAGTACTTC. Variable domain in full (rest from reference TRBV7-7 and TRBJ2-7): GAGVSQSPRYKVTKRGQDVTLRCDPISSHATLYWYQQALGQGPEFLTYFNYEAQPDKSGLPSDRFSAERPEGSISTLTIQRTEQRDSAMYRCASSLETGYEQYFGPGTRLTVT.

V gene TRBV5-4 combines with J gene TRBJ2-2; D might be TRBD1 or TRBD2, each matching 5 bases. With 0 bases removed from V and 0 bases from J, the gap between germline ends came to 9 bases. CDR3 length equals 16 residues. Germline V gene data show CDR1 as SGHNT and CDR2 as YYREEE (reference sequence). The CDR3 DNA reads as TGTGCCAGCAGCTTGGGAGGGGCGACGAACACCGGGGAGCTGTTTTTT. Protein product: CASSLGGATNTGELFF.

This sequence joins TRBV30 and TRBJ1-4; D is possibly TRBD1 (6 bases). V lost 4 bases and J lost 11, with 14 bases in between. This CDR3 spans 12 amino acids. Germline CDR1 reads GTSNPN; CDR2 reads SVGIG (reference sequence). CDR3 protein: CAWTDTGMKLFF. The CDR3, as DNA: TGTGCCTGGACCGATACAGGGATGAAACTGTTTTTT.

The chain links TRBV7-3 to TRBJ2-2; 9 bases fit TRBD1. The trim removed 8 bases at V and 2 bases at J, leaving 3 bases unmatched. The CDR3 consists of 14 residues. Per the germline V gene, CDR1 is SGHTA and CDR2 is FQGTGA. CDR3 protein: CASGTGSNTGELFF. For the CDR3, the DNA is TGTGCCAGCGGGACAGGGTCTAACACCGGGGAGCTGTTTTTT.

The rearrangement uses TRBV5-8 and TRBJ2-2, with TRBD2 as a possible D gene (6 bases). CDR3 length: 15 residues. Per the germline V gene, CDR1 is SGHTS and CDR2 is YDEGEE. The germline V and J ends were trimmed by 2 bases and 7 bases, with 15 bases remaining between them. This chain's CDR3 is CASSLGTSTHGELFF. The DNA for the CDR3 is TGTGCCAGCAGCTTAGGGACTTCGACCCACGGGGAGCTGTTTTTT.

This clone was seen only a few times. The chain is built from TRBV21-1 and TRBJ1-5; TRBD1 was called by the table and not checked on the DNA. TRBV21-1 is an annotated pseudogene. The CDR3 length is 14 residues. The CDR3 nucleotides are TGTGCCAGCAGCAGGACAGGGAGCAATCAGCCCCAGCATTTT. Translating gives CASSRTGSNQPQHF.

The rearrangement links TRBV7-3 to TRBJ2-4; the D call may be TRBD1 or TRBD2 (5 bases each). The CDR3 extends over 15 amino acids. V lost 5 bases and J lost 4, with 15 bases in between. CDR1 is SGHTA and CDR2 is FQGTGA in the germline V gene. This chain's CDR3 is CASSLEGLGKNIQYF. The CDR3 region has the DNA TGTGCCAGCAGCCTAGAGGGGCTAGGGAAAAACATTCAGTACTTC.

Only a few counts were recorded for this clone. The chain employs TRBV4-3 and TRBJ1-4, with TRBD1 matching over 7 bases. Germline lookup yields CDR1 LGHNA and CDR2 YSLEER. The length of the CDR3 is 14 residues. Trimming cost V 1 base and J 7 bases; bases outside gene matches: 3. CDR3 sequence (DNA): TGCGCCAGCAGCCAAGGACAGGGAAGTGAAAAACTGTTTTTT. This codes for CASSQGQGSEKLFF.

The chain joins TRBV6-5 to TRBJ2-7; D is tentatively TRBD1 or TRBD2 (5 bases each). V lost 8 bases, J lost 6 bases, and 23 bases lay in between. From germline, CDR1 is MNHEY and CDR2 SVGAGI. The CDR3 runs 15 residues. CDR3 coding DNA: TGTGCCAGCGGGGTGGGGGATTCGGCCTTCTCCGAGCAGTACTTC. It is translated as CASGVGDSAFSEQYF.

This clone was recorded only once. This chain joins TRBV2 and TRBJ2-1, with TRBD2 matching over 10 bases. CDR1 is SNHLY and CDR2 is FYNNEI in the germline V gene. This CDR3 has 15 residues. V was clipped by 6 bases and J by 7 bases; unmatched bases: 9. CDR3 protein: CASRVAGGEVNEQFF. DNA of the CDR3: TGTGCCAGCAGAGTAGCGGGAGGAGAAGTTAATGAGCAGTTCTTC.

This chain links TRBV7-8 with TRBJ1-5; tentatively, D is TRBD1 (6 bases). This CDR3 comprises 15 residues. Germline-derived CDR1 and CDR2 are SGHVS and FQNEAQ. V gave up 5 bases and J gave up 11 bases, with 22 bases separating them. The CDR3 nucleotides read TGTGCCAGCAGCCCAGGGGTCCCCGGGGATCGAGCCCAGCATTTT. It encodes CASSPGVPGDRAQHF.

V gene TRBV7-9 combines with J gene TRBJ2-7; possibly TRBD2 for D (5 bases). The germline gives CDR1 SEHNR, CDR2 FQNEAQ (reference sequence). The V end lost 4 bases, the J end lost 0 bases, and 13 bases lay between the germline ends. The CDR3 runs to 15 residues. CDR3 DNA sequence: TGTGCCAGCAGCTCCGCGGGCGGAAACTCCTACGAGCAGTACTTC. Protein product: CASSSAGGNSYEQYF.

The rearrangement uses TRBV28 and TRBJ2-1; maybe TRBD1 (6 bases). Per germline, CDR1 MDHEN and CDR2 SYDVKM. With 6 bases removed from V and 0 bases from J, the gap between germline ends came to 15 bases. This CDR3 region has 16 residues. CDR3 bases: TGTGCCAGCAGCTCCGTACAGGGTTTCTCCTACAATGAGCAGTTCTTC. Translating it yields CASSSVQGFSYNEQFF.

This chain uses TRBV20-1 with TRBJ1-2; weak D call: TRBD1 (6 bases). Germline assignment: CDR1 DFQATT and CDR2 SNEGSKA (reference sequence). CDR3 length: 13 residues. V lost 3 bases and J 7 bases, leaving 15 bases between the germline ends. CDR3 amino acids: CSASLSGAGGYTF. CDR3 sequence (DNA): TGCAGTGCTAGTCTCTCAGGGGCAGGTGGCTACACCTTC.

The chain employs TRBV5-1 and TRBJ1-6, with D perhaps matching TRBD1 (6 bases). This CDR3 has 14 amino acids. CDR1 is SGHRS, CDR2 YFSETQ, per germline. The V and J ends lost 3 bases and 8 bases respectively, with 12 bases between them. The CDR3 DNA is TGCGCCAGCAGCTCCGGGACACCGGATTCACCCCTCCACTTT. Its translation: CASSSGTPDSPLHF. The complete variable domain, with remaining parts taken from reference TRBV5-1 and TRBJ1-6, reads KAGVTQTPRYLIKTRGQQVTLSCSPISGHRSVSWYQQTPGQGLQFLFEYFSETQRNKGNFPGRFSGRQFSNSRSEMNVSTLELGDSALYLCASSSGTPDSPLHFGNGTRLTVT.

CDR3 region: CASSPSGVESGELFF. CDR3 in DNA: TGCGCCAGCAGCCCCTCGGGGGTGGAAAGCGGGGAGCTGTTTTTT. J is TRBJ2-2 and V is TRBV5-1, with D possibly TRBD2 on 6 matching bases. The CDR3 has 15 residues. The germline V and J ends were trimmed by 4 bases and 7 bases, with 17 bases remaining between them. CDR1 is SGHRS and CDR2 is YFSETQ in the germline V gene. Based on the CDR3 plus reference TRBV5-1 and TRBJ2-2, the full variable domain is KAGVTQTPRYLIKTRGQQVTLSCSPISGHRSVSWYQQTPGQGLQFLFEYFSETQRNKGNFPGRFSGRQFSNSRSEMNVSTLELGDSALYLCASSPSGVESGELFFGEGSRLTVL.

The V gene is TRBV6-5, the J gene TRBJ1-4; the D is unclear. The CDR3 totals 15 residues. Germline CDR1 and CDR2: MNHEY and SVGAGI. V was pared by 2 bases and J by 2 bases, with 9 bases between. CDR3: CASSYRGSTNEKLFF. DNA of the CDR3: TGTGCCAGCAGTTACCGTGGTTCTACTAATGAAAAACTGTTTTTT.

V is TRBV6-5 and J is TRBJ2-7; no definite D call. Trimming took off 8 bases at V and 6 bases at J, with 14 bases between the two ends. Germline CDR1 and CDR2: MNHEY and SVGAGI. This CDR3 has 12 amino acids. CDR3 region: CASLRKAAEQYF. CDR3 in DNA: TGTGCCAGCCTCAGAAAAGCCGCCGAGCAGTACTTC.

V usage is TRBV28 and J usage is TRBJ1-4, with D maybe TRBD1 (6 bases). CDR3 length equals 12 residues. V lost 5 bases, J lost 15 bases, and 16 bases lay in between. Germline CDR1 reads MDHEN; CDR2 reads SYDVKM. CDR3 bases: TGTGCCAGCAGTGAGGGGGGAATTTACTTGTTTTTT. Translated: CASSEGGIYLFF.

V is TRBV28 and J is TRBJ1-6, with 9 nucleotides matching TRBD1. This CDR3 has 15 amino acids. V was pared by 6 bases and J by 11 bases, with 11 bases of the junction left unmatched. CDR1 is MDHEN and CDR2 is SYDVKM in the germline V gene. DNA for the CDR3: TGTGCCAGCAGAACGGGGGGGGACAGGGTAGCACCCCTCCACTTT. Its protein product is CASRTGGDRVAPLHF.

The chain employs TRBV4-1 and TRBJ2-2, with 13 bases lining up with TRBD2. From germline, CDR1 is MGHRA and CDR2 YSYEKL. The CDR3 is made up of 17 amino acids. The junction had 6 bases not matched to a gene; V was cut back by 1 base and J by 7 bases. The CDR3 loop reads CASSQVGLAGVIGELFF. CDR3 bases: TGCGCCAGCAGCCAAGTAGGACTAGCGGGAGTCATCGGGGAGCTGTTTTTT.

The rearrangement joins TRBV27 to TRBJ1-1; TRBD1 aligns across 7 bases. V shed 8 bases, J shed 1 base, and the junction held 10 bases outside the gene matches. The CDR3 has 15 amino acids. In germline, CDR1 is MNHEY, CDR2 SMNVEV (reference sequence). The CDR3 nucleotides read TGTGCCAGCTTACCTGGGGACAGTAGGAACACTGAAGCTTTCTTT. Residues: CASLPGDSRNTEAFF.

This chain joins TRBV7-8 and TRBJ1-5; D gene uncertain. V gave up 0 bases and J gave up 0 bases, with 18 bases separating them. The CDR3 loop spans 19 amino acids. Germline lookup yields CDR1 SGHVS and CDR2 FQNEAQ. CDR3 amino acids: CASSLALRSRFYSNQPQHF. The DNA for the CDR3 is TGTGCCAGCAGCTTAGCTCTACGGAGCAGATTCTATAGCAATCAGCCCCAGCATTTT.